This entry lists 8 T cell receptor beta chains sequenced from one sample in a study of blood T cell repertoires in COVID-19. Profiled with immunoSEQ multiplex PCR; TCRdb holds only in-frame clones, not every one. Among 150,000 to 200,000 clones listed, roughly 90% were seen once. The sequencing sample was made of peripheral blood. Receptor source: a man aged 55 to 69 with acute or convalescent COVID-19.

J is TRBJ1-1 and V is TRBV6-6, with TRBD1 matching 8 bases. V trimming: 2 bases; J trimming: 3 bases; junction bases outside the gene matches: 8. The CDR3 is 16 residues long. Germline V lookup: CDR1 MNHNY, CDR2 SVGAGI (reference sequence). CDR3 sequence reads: CASSYPGTGWDTEAFF. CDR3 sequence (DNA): TGTGCCAGCAGTTACCCCGGGACAGGATGGGACACTGAAGCTTTCTTT.

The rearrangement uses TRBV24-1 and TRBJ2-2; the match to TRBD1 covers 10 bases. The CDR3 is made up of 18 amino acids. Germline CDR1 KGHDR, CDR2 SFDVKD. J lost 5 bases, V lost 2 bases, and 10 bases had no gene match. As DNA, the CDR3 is TGTGCCACCAGTGATTCCCGACCGGGACAGGGGCTTACCGGGGAGCTGTTTTTT. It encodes CATSDSRPGQGLTGELFF.

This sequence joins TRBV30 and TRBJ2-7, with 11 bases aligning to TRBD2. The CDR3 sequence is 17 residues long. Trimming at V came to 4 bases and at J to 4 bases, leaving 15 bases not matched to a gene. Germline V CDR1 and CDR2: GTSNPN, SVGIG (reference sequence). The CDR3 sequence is CAWTAQTLAGARYEQYF. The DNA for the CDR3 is TGTGCCTGGACCGCCCAAACACTAGCGGGGGCTCGATACGAGCAGTACTTC.

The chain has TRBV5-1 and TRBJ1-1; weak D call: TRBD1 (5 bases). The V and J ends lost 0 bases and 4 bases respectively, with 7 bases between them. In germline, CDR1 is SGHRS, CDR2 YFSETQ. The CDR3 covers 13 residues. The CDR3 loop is CASSLGTTTEAFF. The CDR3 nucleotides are TGCGCCAGCAGCTTGGGGACAACCACTGAAGCTTTCTTT. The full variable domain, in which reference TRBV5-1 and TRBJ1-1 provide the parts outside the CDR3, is KAGVTQTPRYLIKTRGQQVTLSCSPISGHRSVSWYQQTPGQGLQFLFEYFSETQRNKGNFPGRFSGRQFSNSRSEMNVSTLELGDSALYLCASSLGTTTEAFFGQGTRLTVV.

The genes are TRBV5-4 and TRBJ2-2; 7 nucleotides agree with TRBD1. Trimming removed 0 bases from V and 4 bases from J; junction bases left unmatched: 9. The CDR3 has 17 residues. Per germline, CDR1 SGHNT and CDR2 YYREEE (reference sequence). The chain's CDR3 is CASSLGGLQGRTGELFF. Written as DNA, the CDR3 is TGTGCCAGCAGCTTGGGAGGGCTACAGGGGCGCACCGGGGAGCTGTTTTTT.

CDR3 region: CASSEKNLEGLAGTNIQYF. The CDR3 DNA reads TGTGCCAGCAGTGAAAAGAACCTCGAAGGACTAGCGGGGACAAACATTCAGTACTTC. The chain employs TRBV3-1 (or the pseudogene TRBV3-2) and TRBJ2-4, with TRBD2 matching over 12 bases. There are 19 residues in the CDR3. V dropped 6 bases and J dropped 6; count of bases not matched to a gene: 18. Germline lookup yields CDR1 LGHDT and CDR2 YNNKEL (reference sequence).

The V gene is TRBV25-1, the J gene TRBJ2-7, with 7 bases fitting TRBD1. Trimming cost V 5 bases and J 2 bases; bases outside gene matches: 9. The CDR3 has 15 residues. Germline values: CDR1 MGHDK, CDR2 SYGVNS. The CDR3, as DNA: TGTGCCAGCAGTCCTACGGGACAGAAGCCCTACGAGCAGTACTTC. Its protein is CASSPTGQKPYEQYF.

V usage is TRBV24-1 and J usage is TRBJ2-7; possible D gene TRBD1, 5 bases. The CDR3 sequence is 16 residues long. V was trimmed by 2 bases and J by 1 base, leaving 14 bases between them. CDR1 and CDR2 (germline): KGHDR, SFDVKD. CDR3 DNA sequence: TGTGCCACCAGTGATTCCCAGAAGGGGCAATCCTACGAGCAGTACTTC. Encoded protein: CATSDSQKGQSYEQYF.